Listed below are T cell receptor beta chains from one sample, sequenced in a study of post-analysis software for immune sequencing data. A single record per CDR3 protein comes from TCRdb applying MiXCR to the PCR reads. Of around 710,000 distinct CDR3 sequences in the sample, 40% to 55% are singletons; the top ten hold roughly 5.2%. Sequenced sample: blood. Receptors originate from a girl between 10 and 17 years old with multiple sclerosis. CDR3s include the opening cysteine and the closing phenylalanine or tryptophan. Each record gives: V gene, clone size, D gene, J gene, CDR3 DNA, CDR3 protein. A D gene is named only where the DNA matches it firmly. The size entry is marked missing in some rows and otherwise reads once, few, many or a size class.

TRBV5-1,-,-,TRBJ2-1,TGCGCCAGCAGCGAGGGCCAGAAATTCAATGAGCAGTTCTTC,CASSEGQKFNEQFF
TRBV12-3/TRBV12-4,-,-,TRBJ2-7,TGTGCCAGCAGTCCCCCCGGGGGCCACTACGAGCAGTACTTC,CASSPPGGHYEQYF
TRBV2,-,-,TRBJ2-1,TGTGCCAGCAGTGAACAGGGCCCCTACAATGAGCAGTTCTTC,CASSEQGPYNEQFF
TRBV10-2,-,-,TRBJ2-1,TGCGCCAGCAGTGACCCAGCAGGGAGTAGGGATGAGCAGTTCTTC,CASSDPAGSRDEQFF
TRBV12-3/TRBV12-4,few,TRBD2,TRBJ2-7,TGTGCCAGCAGTTTGGGCAGGGAGGGCCCCTACGAGCAGTACTTC,CASSLGREGPYEQYF
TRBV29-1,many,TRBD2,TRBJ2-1,TGCAGCGTGCGGACTAGCGGGAGGGCCAACGAGCAGTTCTTC,CSVRTSGRANEQFF
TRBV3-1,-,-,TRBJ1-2,TGTGCCGGCAGCCAAGAGGGGACCGACTATGGCTACACCTTC,CAGSQEGTDYGYTF
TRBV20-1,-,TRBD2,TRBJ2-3,TGCAGTGCTAGAGTGGGACTAGCGGCTGCGCAGTATTTT,CSARVGLAAAQYF
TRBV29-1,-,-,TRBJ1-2,TGCAGCGTTGACCCGGAAGACGGTGGCTACACCTTC,CSVDPEDGGYTF
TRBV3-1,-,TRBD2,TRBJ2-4,TGTGCCAGCAGCCCTGCGGGAGTGGACATTCAGTACTTC,CASSPAGVDIQYF
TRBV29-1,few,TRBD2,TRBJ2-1,TGCAGCGTTGACGCCGCGGGAGGGTACAACGAGCAGTTCTTC,CSVDAAGGYNEQFF
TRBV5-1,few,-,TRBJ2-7,TGCGCCAGCCGCCCGAGTATAAACTACGAGCAGTACTTC,CASRPSINYEQYF
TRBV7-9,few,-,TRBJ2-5,TGTGCCAGCAGCGATGGACAGTTGGAGACCCAGTACTTC,CASSDGQLETQYF
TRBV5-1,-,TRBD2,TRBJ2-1,TGCGCCAGCACTAGGACTAGCGGGTCCTATCCCTACAATGAGCAGTTCTTC,CASTRTSGSYPYNEQFF
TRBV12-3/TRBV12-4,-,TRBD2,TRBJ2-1,TGTGCCAGCAGTTTTAACGTAGCGGGGACTAGCGGGGGGAACCACAATGAGCAGTTCTTC,CASSFNVAGTSGGNHNEQFF
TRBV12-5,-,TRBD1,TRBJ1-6,TGTGCTAGTGGTCCGGACAGGGTTTCACCCCTCCACTTT,CASGPDRVSPLHF
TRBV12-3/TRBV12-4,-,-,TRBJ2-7,TGTGCCAGCAGTTTCGGCAGTGATTCTTACGAGCAGTACTTC,CASSFGSDSYEQYF
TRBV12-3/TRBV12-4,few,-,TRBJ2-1,TGTGCCAGCAGTGCCTCGGAGTCCGACTACAATGAGCAGTTCTTC,CASSASESDYNEQFF
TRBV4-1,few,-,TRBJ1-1,TGCGCCAGCAGCCAAGACGGGGACACTGAAGCTTTCTTT,CASSQDGDTEAFF
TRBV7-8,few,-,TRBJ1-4,TGTGCCAGCAGCCTCCAGGGACCGCAAGGGGAAAAACTGTTTTTT,CASSLQGPQGEKLFF
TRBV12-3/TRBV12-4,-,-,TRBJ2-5,TGTGCCAGCAGTTCTTGGGCGTCGGAGACCCAGTACTTC,CASSSWASETQYF
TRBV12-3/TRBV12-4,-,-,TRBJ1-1,TGTGCCAGCAGCCTTGTTTGGTATGAAGCTTTCTTT,CASSLVWYEAFF
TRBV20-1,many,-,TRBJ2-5,TGCAGTGCTAGACCTGGACAGCCTATATTAGGAGAGACCCAGTACTTC,CSARPGQPILGETQYF
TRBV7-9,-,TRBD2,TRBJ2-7,TGTGCCAGCAGCGAGCGGGGGGGGTACGAGCAGTACTTC,CASSERGGYEQYF
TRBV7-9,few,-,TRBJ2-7,TGTGCCAGCAGCAGTAGTATAGCTAGCGAGTCCCTGATATCCTACGAGCAGTACTTC,CASSSSIASESLISYEQYF
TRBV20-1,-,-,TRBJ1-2,TGCAGTGCTAGAGATCCCCTGGACACCCAGGCCCCCTTCCTCTATGGCTACACCTTC,CSARDPLDTQAPFLYGYTF
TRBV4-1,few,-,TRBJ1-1,TGCGCCAGCAGCCAAGATATTGGGGTTGAAGCTTTCTTT,CASSQDIGVEAFF
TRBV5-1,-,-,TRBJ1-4,TGCGCCAGCAGCCCCAGGCGGGAGGAAAAACTGTTTTTT,CASSPRREEKLFF
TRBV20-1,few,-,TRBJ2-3,TGCAGTGCATCCCCCGGGGGCCGCGCAGATACGCAGTATTTT,CSASPGGRADTQYF
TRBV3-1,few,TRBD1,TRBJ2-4,TGTGCCAGCAGCCAACCTCTACGGGACAGCAAAAACATTCAGTACTTC,CASSQPLRDSKNIQYF
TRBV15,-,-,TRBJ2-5,TGTGCCACCAGCAGAGTAGGTGCGGACCAAGAGACCCAGTACTTC,CATSRVGADQETQYF
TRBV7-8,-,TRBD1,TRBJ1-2,TGTGCCAGCAGATTGGACAGGGCCTCGGATGGCTACACCTTC,CASRLDRASDGYTF
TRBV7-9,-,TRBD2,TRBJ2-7,TGTGCCAGCAGAAACGCGGGAGGAACCTCCTACGAGCAGTACTTC,CASRNAGGTSYEQYF
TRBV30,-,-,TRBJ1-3,TGTGCCTGGAGTGTACCATGGGGGGCCTGGAAGCCTGGAAACACCATATATTTT,CAWSVPWGAWKPGNTIYF
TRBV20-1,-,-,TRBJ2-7,TGCAGTGCTCCGTCTATGGGGTCCTACGAGCAGTACTTC,CSAPSMGSYEQYF
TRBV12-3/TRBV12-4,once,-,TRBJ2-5,TGTGCCAGCACAAAAGGGGGGAGCGAGACCCAGTACTTC,CASTKGGSETQYF
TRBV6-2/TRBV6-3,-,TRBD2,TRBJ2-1,TGTGCCAGCAGTTACTCGACCATTAGCGGGGGCAATGAGCAGTTCTTC,CASSYSTISGGNEQFF
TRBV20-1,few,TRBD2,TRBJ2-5,TGCAGTGCTAACCCGGGACTAGCGGGAGGGGACCAAGAGACCCAGTACTTC,CSANPGLAGGDQETQYF
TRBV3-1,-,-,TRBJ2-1,TGTGCCAGCAGCCAACTGGAGCGGAGCTCCTACAATGAGCAGTTCTTC,CASSQLERSSYNEQFF
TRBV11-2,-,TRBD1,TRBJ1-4,TGTGCCAGCAGCTTACGGACAGGGGCAACTAATGAAAAACTGTTTTTT,CASSLRTGATNEKLFF
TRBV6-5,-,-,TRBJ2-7,TGTGCCAGCAGAAAAGAGGTAATCTACGAGCAGTACTTC,CASRKEVIYEQYF
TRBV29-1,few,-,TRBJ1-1,TGCAGCGCAGAGCGAGGAACTGAAGCTTTCTTT,CSAERGTEAFF
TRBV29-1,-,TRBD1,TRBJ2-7,TGCAGCGTCGGGTTCCGACAGGGGCCCTACGAGCAGTACTTC,CSVGFRQGPYEQYF
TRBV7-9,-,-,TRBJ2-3,TGTGCCAGCCGACTAGTGGGGGATACGCAGTATTTT,CASRLVGDTQYF
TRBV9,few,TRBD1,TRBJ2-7,TGTGCCAGCAGCCTTCGTAGGCCGGACAGGGGGCTCGAGCAGTACTTC,CASSLRRPDRGLEQYF
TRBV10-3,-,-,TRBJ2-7,TGTGCCATCAGTGAGTCGAATGCGGAGAGAGCCTACGAGCAGTACTTC,CAISESNAERAYEQYF
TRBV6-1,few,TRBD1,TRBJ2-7,TGTGCCAGCCCTCCCGGGACAGGGCCCTTTTACGAGCAGTACTTC,CASPPGTGPFYEQYF
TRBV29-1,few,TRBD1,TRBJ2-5,TGCAGCGTTGAAGGACAGGGGTTAGGAGAGACCCAGTACTTC,CSVEGQGLGETQYF
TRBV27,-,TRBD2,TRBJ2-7,TGTGCCAGCAGGGTCGGACTAGCCGCCTACGAGCAGTACTTC,CASRVGLAAYEQYF
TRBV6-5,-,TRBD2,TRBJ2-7,TGTGCCAGCAGCCTTTGGACTAGCGGAGACGAGCAGTACTTC,CASSLWTSGDEQYF
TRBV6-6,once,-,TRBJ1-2,TGTGCCAGCAGTTCTCCTCTACAGGGAGGGTATGGCTACACCTTC,CASSSPLQGGYGYTF
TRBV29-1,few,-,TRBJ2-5,TGCAGCGTCCCCGGGGGGACCCAGTACTTC,CSVPGGTQYF
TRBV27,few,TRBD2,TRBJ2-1,TGTGCCAGCAGTTTATGGGCGGGAGGGACTGGCGAGCAGTTCTTC,CASSLWAGGTGEQFF
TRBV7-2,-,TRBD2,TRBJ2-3,TGTGCCAGCAGCTTACTAGCGGGAGAGGTAGATACGCAGTATTTT,CASSLLAGEVDTQYF
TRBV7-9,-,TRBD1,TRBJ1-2,TGTGCCAGCAGCTTAGGACAGGGCGAATCAGTTGGCTACACCTTC,CASSLGQGESVGYTF
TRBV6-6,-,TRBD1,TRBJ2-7,TGTGCCAGCAGTTCAGGGACAGGGAGGTACGAGCAGTACTTC,CASSSGTGRYEQYF
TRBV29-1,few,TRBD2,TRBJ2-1,TGCAGCGTTGAAGTTGCGGGAGACTACAATGAGCAGTTCTTC,CSVEVAGDYNEQFF
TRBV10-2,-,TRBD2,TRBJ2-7,TGCGCCAGCAGTGAGTCTGGGGGAGGGCCATACGAGCAGTACTTC,CASSESGGGPYEQYF
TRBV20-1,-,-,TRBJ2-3,TGCAGTGCTAGAATGCAGACAGATACGCAGTATTTT,CSARMQTDTQYF